This T cell receptor (beta chain) was recovered during a study of T cell repertoires in aging, cancer and after chemotherapy. Trimming left V 2 bases short and J 3 bases short, with 5 bases between. Germline V gene lookup returns CDR1 SQVTM and CDR2 ANQGSEA. The CDR3 is 11 amino acids. Amplification of TCR beta used genomic DNA extracted from peripheral blood. TRB rearrangements spanning V, D and J were amplified using mixed TRB-A/B primers. TCRdb ran MiXCR on the multiplex PCR reads and lists one entry per CDR3 protein. This sample yields 4,900 or so distinct CDR3 sequences, of which about 28% are seen a single time; around 17% belongs to the top ten. General study results and limits: Untreated cancer patients had significantly lower blood TCR diversity than age-matched healthy donors.

This clonotype qualifies as medium-sized. Antigen: not known. Material for sequencing was blood. The chain links TRBV29-1 to TRBJ2-7; D not certain. This TCR was recovered from a human donor in good health. The CDR3 loop reads CSVESSYEQYF. In DNA, the CDR3 is TGCAGCGTTGAAAGCAGCTACGAGCAGTACTTC.